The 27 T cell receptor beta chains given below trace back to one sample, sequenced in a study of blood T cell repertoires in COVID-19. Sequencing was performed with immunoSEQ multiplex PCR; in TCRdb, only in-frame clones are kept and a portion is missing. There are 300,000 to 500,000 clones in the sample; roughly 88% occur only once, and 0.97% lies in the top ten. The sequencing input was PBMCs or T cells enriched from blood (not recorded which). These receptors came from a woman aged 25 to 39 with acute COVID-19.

The CDR3 sequence is CASTLRTGARSPLHF. The CDR3 region has the DNA TGTGCCAGCACCCTCAGGACAGGAGCGCGTTCACCCCTCCACTTT. V usage is TRBV6-5 and J usage is TRBJ1-6, with 7 bases aligning to TRBD1. The V segment lost 7 bases and the J segment 9 bases; nucleotides outside the gene matches: 12. CDR3 length: 15 residues. The germline CDR1 and CDR2 sequences are MNHEY and SVGAGI.

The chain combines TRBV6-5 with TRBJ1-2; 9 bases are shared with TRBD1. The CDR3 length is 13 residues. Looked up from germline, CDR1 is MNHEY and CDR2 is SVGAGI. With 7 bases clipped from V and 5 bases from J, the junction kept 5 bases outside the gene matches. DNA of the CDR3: TGTGCCAGCAATCTGGACAGGGGTTATGGCTACACCTTC. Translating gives CASNLDRGYGYTF.

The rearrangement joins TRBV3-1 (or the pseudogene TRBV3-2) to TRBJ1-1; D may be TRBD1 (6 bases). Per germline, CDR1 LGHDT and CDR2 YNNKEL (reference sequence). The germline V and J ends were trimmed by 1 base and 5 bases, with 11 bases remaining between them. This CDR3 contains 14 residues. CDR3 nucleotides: TGTGCCAGCAGCCAAGGTACCAGGGGTACTGAAGCTTTCTTT. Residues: CASSQGTRGTEAFF.

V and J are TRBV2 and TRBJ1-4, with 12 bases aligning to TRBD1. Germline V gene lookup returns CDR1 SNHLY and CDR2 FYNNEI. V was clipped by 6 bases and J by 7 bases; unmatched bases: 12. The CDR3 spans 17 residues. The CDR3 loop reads CASRPGQGAIGPEKLFF. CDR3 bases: TGTGCCAGCAGACCGGGACAGGGGGCCATAGGACCTGAAAAACTGTTTTTT.

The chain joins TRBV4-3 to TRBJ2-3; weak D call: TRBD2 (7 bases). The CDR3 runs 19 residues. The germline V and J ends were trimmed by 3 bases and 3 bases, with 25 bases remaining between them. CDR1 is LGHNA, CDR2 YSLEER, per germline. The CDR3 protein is CASSHQLGGGGVETDTQYF. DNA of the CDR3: TGCGCCAGCAGCCATCAACTTGGGGGAGGGGGGGTAGAGACAGATACGCAGTATTTT.

The CDR3 nucleotides are TGTGCCAGCTCACCTTCCTTCCGAGGGACAGGGGTCTCTGGAAACACCATATATTTT. Residues: CASSPSFRGTGVSGNTIYF. The chain employs TRBV18 and TRBJ1-3; TRBD1 aligns across 10 bases. V gave up 3 bases and J gave up 0 bases; unmatched junction bases: 11. The CDR3 consists of 19 residues. Germline values: CDR1 KGHSH, CDR2 LQKENI.

CDR3 nucleotide sequence: TGTGCCAGCAGCTTGGAGGGACACTTTAACACCGGGGAGCTGTTTTTT. Translating gives CASSLEGHFNTGELFF. The chain recombines TRBV5-6 with TRBJ2-2, with D tentatively TRBD1 (6 bases). With 0 bases removed from V and 2 bases from J, the gap between germline ends came to 11 bases. This CDR3 has 16 residues. Germline lookup yields CDR1 SGHDT and CDR2 YYEEEE.

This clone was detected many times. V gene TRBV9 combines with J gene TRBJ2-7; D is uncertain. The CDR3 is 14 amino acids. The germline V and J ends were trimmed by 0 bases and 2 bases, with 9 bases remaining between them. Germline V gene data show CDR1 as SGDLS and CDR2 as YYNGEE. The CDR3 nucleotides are TGTGCCAGCAGCGTAGGCACATCGACCTACGAGCAGTACTTC. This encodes CASSVGTSTYEQYF.

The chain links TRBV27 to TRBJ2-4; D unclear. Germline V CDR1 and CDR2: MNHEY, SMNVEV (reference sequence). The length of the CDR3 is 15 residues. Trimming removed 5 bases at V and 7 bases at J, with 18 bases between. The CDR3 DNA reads TGTGCCAGCAGTGCCGAATACCTTAGCATCAACATTCAGTACTTC. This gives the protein CASSAEYLSINIQYF.

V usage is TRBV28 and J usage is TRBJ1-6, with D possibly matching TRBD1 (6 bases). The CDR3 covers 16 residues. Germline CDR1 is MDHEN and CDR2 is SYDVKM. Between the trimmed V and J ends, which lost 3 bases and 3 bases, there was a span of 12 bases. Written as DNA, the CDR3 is TGTGCCAGCAGTTTGCCGACAGGTGACTATAATTCACCCCTCCACTTT. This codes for CASSLPTGDYNSPLHF.

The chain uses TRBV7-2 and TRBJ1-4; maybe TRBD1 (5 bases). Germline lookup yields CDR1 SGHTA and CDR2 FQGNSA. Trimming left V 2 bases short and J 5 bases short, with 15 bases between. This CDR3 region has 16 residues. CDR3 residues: CASSLIGREGNEKLFF. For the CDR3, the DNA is TGTGCCAGCAGCTTAATAGGGCGGGAGGGGAATGAAAAACTGTTTTTT. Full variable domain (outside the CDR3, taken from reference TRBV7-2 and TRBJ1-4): GAGVSQSPSNKVTEKGKDVELRCDPISGHTALYWYRQSLGQGLEFLIYFQGNSAPDKSGLPSDRFSAERTGGSVSTLTIQRTQQEDSAVYLCASSLIGREGNEKLFFGSGTQLSVL.

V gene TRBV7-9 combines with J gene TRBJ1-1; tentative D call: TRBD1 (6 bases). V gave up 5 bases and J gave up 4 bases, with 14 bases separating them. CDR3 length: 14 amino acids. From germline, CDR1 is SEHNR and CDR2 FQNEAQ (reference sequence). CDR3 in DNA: TGTGCCAGCAGCCCCCGCAGGGGTAGCACTGAAGCTTTCTTT. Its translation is CASSPRRGSTEAFF. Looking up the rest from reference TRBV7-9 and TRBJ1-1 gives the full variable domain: DTGVSQNPRHKITKRGQNVTFRCDPISEHNRLYWYRQTLGQGPEFLTYFQNEAQLEKSRLLSDRFSAERPKGSFSTLEIQRTEQGDSAMYLCASSPRRGSTEAFFGQGTRLTVV.

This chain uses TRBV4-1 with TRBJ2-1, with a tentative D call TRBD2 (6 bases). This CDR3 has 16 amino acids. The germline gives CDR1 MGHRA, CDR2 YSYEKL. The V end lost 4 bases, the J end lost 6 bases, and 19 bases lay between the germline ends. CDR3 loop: CASSLDSGQTLNEQFF. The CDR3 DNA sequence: TGCGCCAGCAGCCTAGATAGCGGACAAACACTCAATGAGCAGTTCTTC.

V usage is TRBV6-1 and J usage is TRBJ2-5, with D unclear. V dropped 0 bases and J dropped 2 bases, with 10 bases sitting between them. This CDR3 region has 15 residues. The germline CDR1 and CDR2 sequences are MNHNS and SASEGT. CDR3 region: CASSEAWQTQETQYF. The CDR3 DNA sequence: TGTGCCAGCAGTGAAGCGTGGCAGACTCAAGAGACCCAGTACTTC.

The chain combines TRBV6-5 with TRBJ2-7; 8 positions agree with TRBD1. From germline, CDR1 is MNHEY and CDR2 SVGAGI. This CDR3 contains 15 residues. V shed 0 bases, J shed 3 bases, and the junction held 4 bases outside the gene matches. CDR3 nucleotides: TGTGCCAGCAGTTACTCTTGGACAGGGTTCTACGAGCAGTACTTC. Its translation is CASSYSWTGFYEQYF.

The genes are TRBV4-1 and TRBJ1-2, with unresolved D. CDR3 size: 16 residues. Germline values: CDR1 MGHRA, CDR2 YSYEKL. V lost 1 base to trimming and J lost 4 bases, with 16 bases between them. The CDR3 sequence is CASSQGPDQAFYGYTF. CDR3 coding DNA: TGCGCCAGCAGCCAAGGCCCAGACCAGGCCTTCTATGGCTACACCTTC.

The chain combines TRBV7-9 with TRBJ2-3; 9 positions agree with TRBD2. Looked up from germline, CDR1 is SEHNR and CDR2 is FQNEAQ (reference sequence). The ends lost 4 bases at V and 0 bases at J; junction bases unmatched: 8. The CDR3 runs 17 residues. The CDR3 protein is CASSWPASGTSTDTQYF. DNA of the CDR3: TGTGCCAGCAGCTGGCCGGCTAGCGGGACGAGCACAGATACGCAGTATTTT.

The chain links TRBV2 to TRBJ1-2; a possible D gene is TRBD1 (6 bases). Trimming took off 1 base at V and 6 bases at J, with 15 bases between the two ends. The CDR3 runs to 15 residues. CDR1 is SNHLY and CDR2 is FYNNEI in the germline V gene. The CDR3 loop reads CASSEGPVQGNGYTF. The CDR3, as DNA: TGTGCCAGCAGTGAAGGGCCCGTACAGGGTAATGGCTACACCTTC. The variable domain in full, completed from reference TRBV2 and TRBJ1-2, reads EPEVTQTPSHQVTQMGQEVILRCVPISNHLYFYWYRQILGQKVEFLVSFYNNEISEKSEIFDDQFSVERPDGSNFTLKIRSTKLEDSAMYFCASSEGPVQGNGYTFGSGTRLTVV.

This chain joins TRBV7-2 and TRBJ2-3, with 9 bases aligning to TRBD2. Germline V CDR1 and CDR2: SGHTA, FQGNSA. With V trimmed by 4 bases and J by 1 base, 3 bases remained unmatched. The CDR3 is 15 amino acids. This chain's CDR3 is CASSSQRGGTDTQYF. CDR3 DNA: TGTGCCAGCAGCTCGCAGCGGGGGGGCACAGATACGCAGTATTTT.

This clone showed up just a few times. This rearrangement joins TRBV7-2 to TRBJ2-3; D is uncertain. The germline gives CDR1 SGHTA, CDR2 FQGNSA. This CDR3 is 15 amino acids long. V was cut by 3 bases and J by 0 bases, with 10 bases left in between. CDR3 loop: CASSFPRGSTDTQYF. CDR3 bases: TGTGCCAGCAGCTTCCCCAGAGGCAGCACAGATACGCAGTATTTT.

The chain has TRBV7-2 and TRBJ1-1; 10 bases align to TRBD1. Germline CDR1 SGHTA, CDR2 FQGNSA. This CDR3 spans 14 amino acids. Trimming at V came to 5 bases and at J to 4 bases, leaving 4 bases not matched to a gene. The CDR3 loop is CASSLGQGFTEAFF. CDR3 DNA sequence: TGTGCCAGCAGCCTGGGACAGGGGTTCACTGAAGCTTTCTTT.

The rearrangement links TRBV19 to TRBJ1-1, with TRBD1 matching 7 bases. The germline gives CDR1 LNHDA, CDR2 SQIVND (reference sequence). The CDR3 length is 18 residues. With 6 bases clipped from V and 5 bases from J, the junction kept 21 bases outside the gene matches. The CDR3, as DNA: TGTGCCAGTAGCACCACACACGGAGACAGGGCGAGGTTTACTGAAGCTTTCTTT. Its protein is CASSTTHGDRARFTEAFF.

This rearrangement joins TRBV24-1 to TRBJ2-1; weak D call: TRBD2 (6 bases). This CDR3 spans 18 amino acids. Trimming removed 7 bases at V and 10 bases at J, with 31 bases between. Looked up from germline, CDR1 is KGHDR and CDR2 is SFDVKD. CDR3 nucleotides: TGTGCCACCAGAGAGGGCCCCAGAGCTCGATCCTATGCGGGGGAGCAGTTCTTC. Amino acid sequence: CATREGPRARSYAGEQFF.

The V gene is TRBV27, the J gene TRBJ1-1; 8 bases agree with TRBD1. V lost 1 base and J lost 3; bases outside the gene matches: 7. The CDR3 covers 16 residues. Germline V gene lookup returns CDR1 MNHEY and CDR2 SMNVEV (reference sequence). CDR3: CASSLFRGLLDTEAFF. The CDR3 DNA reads TGTGCCAGCAGTTTATTCAGGGGGCTTTTGGACACTGAAGCTTTCTTT.

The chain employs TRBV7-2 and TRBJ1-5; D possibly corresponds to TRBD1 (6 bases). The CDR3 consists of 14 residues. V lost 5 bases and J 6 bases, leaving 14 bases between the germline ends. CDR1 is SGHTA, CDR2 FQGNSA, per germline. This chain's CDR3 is CASSRYGGGQPQHF. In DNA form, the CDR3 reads TGTGCCAGCAGCCGTTATGGGGGCGGTCAGCCCCAGCATTTT.

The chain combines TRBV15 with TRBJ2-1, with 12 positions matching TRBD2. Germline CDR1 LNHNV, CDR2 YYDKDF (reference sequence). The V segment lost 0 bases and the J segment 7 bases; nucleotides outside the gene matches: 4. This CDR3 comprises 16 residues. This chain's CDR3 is CATSRELAGGRNEQFF. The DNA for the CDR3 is TGTGCCACCAGCAGAGAACTAGCGGGGGGTCGGAATGAGCAGTTCTTC.

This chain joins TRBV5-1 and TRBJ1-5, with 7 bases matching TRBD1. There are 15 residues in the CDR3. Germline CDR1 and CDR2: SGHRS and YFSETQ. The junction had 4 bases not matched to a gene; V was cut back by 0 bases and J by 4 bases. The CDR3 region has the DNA TGCGCCAGCAGCTTGGGGGACAGCCTTAATCAGCCCCAGCATTTT. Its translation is CASSLGDSLNQPQHF.